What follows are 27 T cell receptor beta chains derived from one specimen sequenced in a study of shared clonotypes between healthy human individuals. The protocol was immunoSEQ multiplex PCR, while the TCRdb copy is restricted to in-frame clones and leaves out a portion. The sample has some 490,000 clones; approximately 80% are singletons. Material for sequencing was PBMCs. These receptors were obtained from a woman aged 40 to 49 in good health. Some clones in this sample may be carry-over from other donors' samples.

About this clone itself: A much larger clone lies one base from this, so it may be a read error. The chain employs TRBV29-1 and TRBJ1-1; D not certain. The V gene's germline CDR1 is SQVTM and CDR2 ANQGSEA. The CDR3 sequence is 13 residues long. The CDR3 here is CSVKRSTNTGAFF. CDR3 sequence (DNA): TGCAGCGTTAAGAGGTCAACGAACACTGGAGCTTTCTTT.

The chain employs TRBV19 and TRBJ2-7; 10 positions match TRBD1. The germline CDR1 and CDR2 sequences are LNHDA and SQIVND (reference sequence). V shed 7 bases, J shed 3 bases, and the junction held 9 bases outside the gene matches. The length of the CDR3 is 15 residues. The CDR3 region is CASTTTGQGFYEQYF. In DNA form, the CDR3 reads TGTGCCAGTACCACGACGGGACAGGGGTTCTACGAGCAGTACTTC. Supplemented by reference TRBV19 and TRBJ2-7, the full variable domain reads DGGITQSPKYLFRKEGQNVTLSCEQNLNHDAMYWYRQDPGQGLRLIYYSQIVNDFQKGDIAEGYSVSREKKESFPLTVTSAQKNPTAFYLCASTTTGQGFYEQYFGPGTRLTVT.

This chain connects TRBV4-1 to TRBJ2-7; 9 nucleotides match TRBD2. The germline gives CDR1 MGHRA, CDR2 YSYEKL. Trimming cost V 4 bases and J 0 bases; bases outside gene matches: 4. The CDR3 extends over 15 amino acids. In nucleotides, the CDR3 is TGCGCCAGCAGCCGACTAGCGGCTTTCTCCTACGAGCAGTACTTC. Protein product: CASSRLAAFSYEQYF.

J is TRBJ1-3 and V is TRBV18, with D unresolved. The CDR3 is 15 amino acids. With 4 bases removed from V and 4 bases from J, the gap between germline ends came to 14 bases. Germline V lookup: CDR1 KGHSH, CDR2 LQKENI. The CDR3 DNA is TGTGCCAGCTCACAGACACCTCTGACCGGAAACACCATATATTTT. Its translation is CASSQTPLTGNTIYF.

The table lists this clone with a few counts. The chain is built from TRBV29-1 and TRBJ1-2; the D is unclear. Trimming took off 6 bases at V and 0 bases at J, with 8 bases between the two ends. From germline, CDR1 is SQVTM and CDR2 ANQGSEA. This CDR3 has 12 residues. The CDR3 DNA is TGCAGCGTATGGACGGCTAACTATGGCTACACCTTC. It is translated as CSVWTANYGYTF.

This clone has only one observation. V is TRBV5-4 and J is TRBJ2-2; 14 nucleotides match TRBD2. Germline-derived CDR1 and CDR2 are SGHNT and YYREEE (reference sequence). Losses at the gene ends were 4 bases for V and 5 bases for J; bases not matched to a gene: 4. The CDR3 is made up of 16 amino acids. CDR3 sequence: CASSRRLAGGTGELFF. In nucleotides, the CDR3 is TGTGCCAGCAGCCGGAGACTAGCGGGAGGGACCGGGGAGCTGTTTTTT.

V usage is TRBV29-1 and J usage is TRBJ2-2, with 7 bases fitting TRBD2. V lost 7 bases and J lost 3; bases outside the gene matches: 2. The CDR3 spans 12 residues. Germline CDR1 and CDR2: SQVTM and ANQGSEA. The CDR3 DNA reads TGCAGCGCCCGGGGGGACACCGGGGAGCTGTTTTTT. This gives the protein CSARGDTGELFF.

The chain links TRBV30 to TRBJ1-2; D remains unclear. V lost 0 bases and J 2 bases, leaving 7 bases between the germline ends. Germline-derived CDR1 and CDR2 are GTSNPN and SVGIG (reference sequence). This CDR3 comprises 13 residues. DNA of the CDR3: TGTGCCTGGAGTGTATTAACAAACTATGGCTACACCTTC. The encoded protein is CAWSVLTNYGYTF. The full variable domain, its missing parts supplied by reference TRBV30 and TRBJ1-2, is SQTIHQWPATLVQPVGSPLSLECTVEGTSNPNLYWYRQAAGRGLQLLFYSVGIGQISSEVPQNLSASRPQDRQFILSSKKLLLSDSGFYLCAWSVLTNYGYTFGSGTRLTVV.

The CDR3 loop reads CASSLGGRQETQYF. As DNA, the CDR3 is TGTGCCAGCAGTTTGGGCGGACGACAGGAGACCCAGTACTTC. The V gene is TRBV28, the J gene TRBJ2-5; a weak D match, TRBD1 (5 bases). The ends were cut back, 3 bases at V and 5 bases at J, with 13 bases in the middle. Looked up from germline, CDR1 is MDHEN and CDR2 is SYDVKM. This CDR3 has 14 residues.

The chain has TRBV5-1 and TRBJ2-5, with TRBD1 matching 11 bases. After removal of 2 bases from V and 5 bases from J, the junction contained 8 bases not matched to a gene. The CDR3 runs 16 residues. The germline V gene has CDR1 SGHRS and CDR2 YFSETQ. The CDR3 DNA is TGCGCCAGCAGCTTCCCCCGGGACAGGGGGGGGGAGACCCAGTACTTC. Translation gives CASSFPRDRGGETQYF. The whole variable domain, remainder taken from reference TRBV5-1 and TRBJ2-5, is KAGVTQTPRYLIKTRGQQVTLSCSPISGHRSVSWYQQTPGQGLQFLFEYFSETQRNKGNFPGRFSGRQFSNSRSEMNVSTLELGDSALYLCASSFPRDRGGETQYFGPGTRLLVL.

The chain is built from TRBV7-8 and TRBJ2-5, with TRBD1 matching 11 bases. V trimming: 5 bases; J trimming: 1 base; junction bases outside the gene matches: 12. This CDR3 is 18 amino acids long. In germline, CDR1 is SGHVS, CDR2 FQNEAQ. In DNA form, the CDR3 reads TGTGCCAGCAGCCAATGGGACAGGGGGAGTTTGGGCCAAGAGACCCAGTACTTC. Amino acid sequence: CASSQWDRGSLGQETQYF.

CDR3 residues: CASSFSREKTQYF. The CDR3 coding sequence is TGTGCCAGCAGTTTTTCGCGGGAGAAGACCCAGTACTTC. The chain couples TRBV27 to TRBJ2-5; TRBD2 matches at 7 bases. The V segment lost 3 bases and the J segment 6 bases; nucleotides outside the gene matches: 4. The CDR3 runs 13 residues. Germline V gene data show CDR1 as MNHEY and CDR2 as SMNVEV (reference sequence).

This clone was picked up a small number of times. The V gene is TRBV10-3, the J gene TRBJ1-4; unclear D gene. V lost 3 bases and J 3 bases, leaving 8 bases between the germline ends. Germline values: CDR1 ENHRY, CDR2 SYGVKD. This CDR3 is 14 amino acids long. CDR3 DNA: TGTGCCATCAGTGACCGGGTTCCTAATGAAAAACTGTTTTTT. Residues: CAISDRVPNEKLFF.

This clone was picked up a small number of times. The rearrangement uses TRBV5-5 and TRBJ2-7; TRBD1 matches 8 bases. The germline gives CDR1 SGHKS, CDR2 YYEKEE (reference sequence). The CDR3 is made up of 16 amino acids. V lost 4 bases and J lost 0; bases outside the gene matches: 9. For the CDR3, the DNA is TGTGCCAGCAGCCGGACGGGACAGGCGGTCTCCTACGAGCAGTACTTC. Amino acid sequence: CASSRTGQAVSYEQYF.

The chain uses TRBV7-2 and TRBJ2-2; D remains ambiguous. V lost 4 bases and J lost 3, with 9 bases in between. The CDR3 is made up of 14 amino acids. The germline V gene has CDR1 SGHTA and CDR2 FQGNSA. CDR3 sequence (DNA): TGTGCCAGCAGCTCGGACGGCTACACCGGGGAGCTGTTTTTT. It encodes CASSSDGYTGELFF.

The CDR3, as DNA: TGTGCCAGCAGCTTCGCGGGGGACACCGGGGAGCTGTTTTTT. Protein product: CASSFAGDTGELFF. The rearrangement uses TRBV7-1 and TRBJ2-2; 7 positions agree with TRBD2. TRBV7-1 is flagged as an ORF with uncertain function. The V and J ends lost 4 bases and 3 bases, in that order; junction bases with no gene match: 2. CDR3 size: 14 residues.

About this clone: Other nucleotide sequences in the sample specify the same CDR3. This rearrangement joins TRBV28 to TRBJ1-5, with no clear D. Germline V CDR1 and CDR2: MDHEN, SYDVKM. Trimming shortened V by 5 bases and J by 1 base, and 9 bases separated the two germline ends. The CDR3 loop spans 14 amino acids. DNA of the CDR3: TGTGCCAGCAGTAGAGGGATAAGCAATCAGCCCCAGCATTTT. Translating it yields CASSRGISNQPQHF. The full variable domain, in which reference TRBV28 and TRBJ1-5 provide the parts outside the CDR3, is DVKVTQSSRYLVKRTGEKVFLECVQDMDHENMFWYRQDPGLGLRLIYFSYDVKMKEKGDIPEGYSVSREKKERFSLILESASTNQTSMYLCASSRGISNQPQHFGDGTRLSIL.

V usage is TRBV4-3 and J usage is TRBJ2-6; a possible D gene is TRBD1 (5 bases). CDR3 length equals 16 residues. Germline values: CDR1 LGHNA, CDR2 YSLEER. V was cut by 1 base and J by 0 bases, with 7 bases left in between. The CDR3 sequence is CASSQVQGSGANVLTF. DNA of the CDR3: TGCGCCAGCAGCCAAGTGCAGGGCTCTGGGGCCAACGTCCTGACTTTC.

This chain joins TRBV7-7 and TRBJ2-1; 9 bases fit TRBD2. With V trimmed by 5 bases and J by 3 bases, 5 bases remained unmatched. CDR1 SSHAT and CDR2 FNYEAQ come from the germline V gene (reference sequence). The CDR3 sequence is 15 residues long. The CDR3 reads CASSPLAGHYNEQFF. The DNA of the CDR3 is TGTGCCAGCAGCCCCCTAGCGGGACACTACAATGAGCAGTTCTTC.

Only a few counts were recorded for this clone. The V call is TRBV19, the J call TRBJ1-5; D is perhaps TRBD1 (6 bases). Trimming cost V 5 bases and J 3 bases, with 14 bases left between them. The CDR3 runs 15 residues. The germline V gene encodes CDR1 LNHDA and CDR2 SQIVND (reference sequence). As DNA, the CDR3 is TGTGCCAGTAGTGTCGACAGGACTGTCAATCAGCCCCAGCATTTT. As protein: CASSVDRTVNQPQHF. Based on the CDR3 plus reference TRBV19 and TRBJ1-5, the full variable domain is DGGITQSPKYLFRKEGQNVTLSCEQNLNHDAMYWYRQDPGQGLRLIYYSQIVNDFQKGDIAEGYSVSREKKESFPLTVTSAQKNPTAFYLCASSVDRTVNQPQHFGDGTRLSIL.

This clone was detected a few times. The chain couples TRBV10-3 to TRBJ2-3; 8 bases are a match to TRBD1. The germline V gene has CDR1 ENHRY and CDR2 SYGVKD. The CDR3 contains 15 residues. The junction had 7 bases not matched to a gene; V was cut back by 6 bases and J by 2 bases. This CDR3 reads CAISQTGAPTDTQYF. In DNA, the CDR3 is TGTGCCATCAGCCAGACAGGGGCCCCCACAGATACGCAGTATTTT.

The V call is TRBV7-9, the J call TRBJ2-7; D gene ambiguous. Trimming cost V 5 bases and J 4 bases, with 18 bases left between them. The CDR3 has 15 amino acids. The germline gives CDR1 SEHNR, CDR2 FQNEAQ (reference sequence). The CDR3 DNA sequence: TGTGCCAGCAGCCCTGCTTACCGTCATCGATACGAGCAGTACTTC. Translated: CASSPAYRHRYEQYF.

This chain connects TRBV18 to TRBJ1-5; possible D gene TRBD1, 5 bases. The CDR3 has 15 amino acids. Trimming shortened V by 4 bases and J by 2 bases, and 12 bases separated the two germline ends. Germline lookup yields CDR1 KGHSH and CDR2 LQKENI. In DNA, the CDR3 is TGTGCCAGCTCACTGCGGGGGGTAGGCAATCAGCCCCAGCATTTT. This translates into CASSLRGVGNQPQHF.

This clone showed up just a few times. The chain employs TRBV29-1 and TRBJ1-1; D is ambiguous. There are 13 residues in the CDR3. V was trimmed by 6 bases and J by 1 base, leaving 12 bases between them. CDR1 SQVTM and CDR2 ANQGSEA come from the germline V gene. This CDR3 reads CSVVGLGNTEAFF. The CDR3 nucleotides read TGCAGCGTAGTAGGACTCGGGAACACTGAAGCTTTCTTT.

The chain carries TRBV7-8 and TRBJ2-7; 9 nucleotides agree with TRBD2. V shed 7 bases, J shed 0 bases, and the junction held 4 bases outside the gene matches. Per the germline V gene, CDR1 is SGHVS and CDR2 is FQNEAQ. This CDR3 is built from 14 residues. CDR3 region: CASTIAGDSYEQYF. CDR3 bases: TGTGCCAGCACGATAGCGGGAGACTCCTACGAGCAGTACTTC.

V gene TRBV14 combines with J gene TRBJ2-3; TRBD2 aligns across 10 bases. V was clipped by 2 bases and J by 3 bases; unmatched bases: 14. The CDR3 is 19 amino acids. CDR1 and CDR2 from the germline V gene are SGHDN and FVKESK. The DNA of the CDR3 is TGTGCCAGCAGCCAATATAGCGGGAGGACCAGGCAGGAAACAGATACGCAGTATTTT. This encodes CASSQYSGRTRQETDTQYF. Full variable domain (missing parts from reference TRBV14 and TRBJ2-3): EAGVTQFPSHSVIEKGQTVTLRCDPISGHDNLYWYRRVMGKEIKFLLHFVKESKQDESGMPNNRFLAERTGGTYSTLKVQPAELEDSGVYFCASSQYSGRTRQETDTQYFGPGTRLTVL.

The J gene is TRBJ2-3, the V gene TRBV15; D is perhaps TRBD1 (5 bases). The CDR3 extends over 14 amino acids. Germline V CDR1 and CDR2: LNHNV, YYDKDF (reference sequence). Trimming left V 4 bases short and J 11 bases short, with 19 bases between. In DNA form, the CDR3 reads TGTGCCACCAGCACTAGACAGACGAACCGATGGCAGTATTTT. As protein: CATSTRQTNRWQYF.